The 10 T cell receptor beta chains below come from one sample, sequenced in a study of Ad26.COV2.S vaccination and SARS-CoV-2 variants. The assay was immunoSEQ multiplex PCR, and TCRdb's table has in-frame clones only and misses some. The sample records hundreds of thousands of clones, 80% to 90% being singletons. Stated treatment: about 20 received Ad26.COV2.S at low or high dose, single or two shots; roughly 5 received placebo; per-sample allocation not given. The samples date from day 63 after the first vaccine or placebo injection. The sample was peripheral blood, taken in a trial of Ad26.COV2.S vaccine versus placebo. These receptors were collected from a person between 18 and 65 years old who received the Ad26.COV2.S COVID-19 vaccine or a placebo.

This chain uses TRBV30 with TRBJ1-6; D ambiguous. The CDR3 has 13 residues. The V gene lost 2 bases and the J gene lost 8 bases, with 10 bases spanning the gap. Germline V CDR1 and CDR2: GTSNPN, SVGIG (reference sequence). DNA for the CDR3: TGTGCCTGGAGTCTTAGGGAAGATTCACCCCTCCACTTT. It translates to CAWSLREDSPLHF.

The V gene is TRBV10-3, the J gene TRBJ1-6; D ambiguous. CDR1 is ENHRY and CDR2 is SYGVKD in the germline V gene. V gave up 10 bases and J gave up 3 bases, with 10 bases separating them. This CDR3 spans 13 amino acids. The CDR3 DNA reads TGTGCCACCGAGCAGTACTATAATTCACCCCTCCACTTT. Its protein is CATEQYYNSPLHF.

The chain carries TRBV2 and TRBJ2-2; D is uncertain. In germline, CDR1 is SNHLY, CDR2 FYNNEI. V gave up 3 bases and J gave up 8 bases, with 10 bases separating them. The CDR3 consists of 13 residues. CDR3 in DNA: TGTGCCAGCAGTGACATCAATGAGGGGGAGCTGTTTTTT. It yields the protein CASSDINEGELFF.

The CDR3 region is CASSQLLSGGPVTPQKETQYF. In nucleotides, the CDR3 is TGCGCCAGCAGTCAATTATTAAGCGGGGGGCCTGTCACCCCGCAAAAGGAGACCCAGTACTTC. V gene TRBV23-1 combines with J gene TRBJ2-5, with 9 bases fitting TRBD2. TRBV23-1 is assigned to the ORF class and has an uncertain function. CDR3 length: 21 amino acids. Losses at the gene ends were 1 base for V and 5 bases for J; bases not matched to a gene: 23.

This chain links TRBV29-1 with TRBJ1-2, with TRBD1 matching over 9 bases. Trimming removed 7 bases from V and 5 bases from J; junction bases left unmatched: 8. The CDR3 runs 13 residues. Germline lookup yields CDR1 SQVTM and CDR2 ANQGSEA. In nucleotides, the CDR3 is TGCAGCGCACACAGGGGGCGCCGTTATGGCTACACCTTC. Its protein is CSAHRGRRYGYTF.

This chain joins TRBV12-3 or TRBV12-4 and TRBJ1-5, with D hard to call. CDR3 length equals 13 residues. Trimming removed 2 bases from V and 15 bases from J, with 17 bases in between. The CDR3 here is CASSLSHLDPTHF. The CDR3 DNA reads TGTGCCAGCAGTTTAAGTCACCTCGATCCGACGCATTTT.

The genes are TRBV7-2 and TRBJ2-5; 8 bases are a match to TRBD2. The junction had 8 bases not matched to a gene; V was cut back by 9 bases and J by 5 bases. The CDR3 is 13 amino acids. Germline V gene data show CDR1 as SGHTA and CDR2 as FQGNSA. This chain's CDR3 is CASRRGVRETQYF. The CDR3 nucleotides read TGTGCCAGTCGGCGGGGGGTCCGCGAGACCCAGTACTTC.

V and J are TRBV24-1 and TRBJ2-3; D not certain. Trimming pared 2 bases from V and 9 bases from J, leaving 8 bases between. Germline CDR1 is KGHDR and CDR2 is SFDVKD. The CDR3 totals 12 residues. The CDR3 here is CATSDSPSTQYF. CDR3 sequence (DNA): TGTGCCACCAGTGATTCGCCAAGCACGCAGTATTTT.

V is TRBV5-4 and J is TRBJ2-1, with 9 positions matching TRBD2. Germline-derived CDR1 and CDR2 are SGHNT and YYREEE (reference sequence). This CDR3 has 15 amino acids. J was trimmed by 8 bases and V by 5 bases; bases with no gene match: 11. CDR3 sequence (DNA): TGTGCCAGCAGACCGTCTGGCGGGAGGGCGGATGAGCAGTTCTTC. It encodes CASRPSGGRADEQFF.

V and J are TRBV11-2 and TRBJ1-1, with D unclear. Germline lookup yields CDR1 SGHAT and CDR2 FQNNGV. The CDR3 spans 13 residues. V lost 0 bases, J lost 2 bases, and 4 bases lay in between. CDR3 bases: TGTGCCAGCAGCTTAGAAGTTAACACTGAAGCTTTCTTT. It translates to CASSLEVNTEAFF.